A selection of T cell receptor beta chains follows, all from one sample in a study of pediatric ulcerative colitis. Sequencing used immunoSEQ multiplex PCR; TCRdb keeps in-frame clones, though not all of them. The sample lists about 36,000 clones, approximately 87% occurring once. Material for sequencing was blood. Every receptor here comes from a girl aged 5-17 years with moderate ulcerative colitis. Each CDR3 is given with its conserved first and last residue. A D gene is named only where the DNA matches it firmly. Only some rows state a clone size, as once, few, many or a class for expanded clones.

j_call,clone_size,d_call,v_call,cdr3_length,cdr3_nt,cdr3_aa
TRBJ2-5,-,TRBD2,TRBV7-9,14,TGTGCCAGCAGCCGAGAGCGGGGGCAAGAGACCCAGTACTTC,CASSRERGQETQYF
TRBJ1-2,-,-,TRBV7-9,16,TGTGCCAGCAGCCTCCACGCCGTGCAGGGGACTTATGGCTACACCTTC,CASSLHAVQGTYGYTF
TRBJ1-1,-,-,TRBV27,13,TGTGCCAGCAGTTTACCGCAGAGCACTGAAGCTTTCTTT,CASSLPQSTEAFF
TRBJ2-2,few,TRBD1,TRBV7-2,14,TGTGCCAGCAGCGGGACAGGGGTCACCGGGGAGCTGTTTTTT,CASSGTGVTGELFF
TRBJ2-7,-,TRBD1,TRBV25-1,15,TGTGCCAGCAGTGAACGGGACAGGGTATCCCACGAGCAGTACTTC,CASSERDRVSHEQYF
TRBJ2-2,-,TRBD1,TRBV30,18,TGTGCCTGGGGCCTACCGGGACAGGGGGCCGCGAACACCGGGGAGCTGTTTTTT,CAWGLPGQGAANTGELFF
TRBJ2-7,-,TRBD2,TRBV27,13,TGTGCCAGCAGTATACGGACTAGCTACGAGCAGTACTTC,CASSIRTSYEQYF
TRBJ2-2,-,TRBD2,TRBV19,16,TGTGCCAGTAGGACTTACTCTAGCGGGAGGACCGGGGAGCTGTTTTTT,CASRTYSSGRTGELFF
TRBJ2-3,once,TRBD2,TRBV19,15,TGTGCCAGTAGTATCTTAGCGGGGGACACGGATACGCAGTATTTT,CASSILAGDTDTQYF
TRBJ2-7,-,-,TRBV9,12,TGTGCCAGCAGCCTGGACGGCCACGAGCAGTACTTC,CASSLDGHEQYF
TRBJ1-1,-,TRBD1,TRBV5-1,14,TGCGCCAGCAGATTGAACAGGGGGCGAACTGAAGCTTTCTTT,CASRLNRGRTEAFF
TRBJ1-5,few,TRBD1,TRBV28,15,TGTGCCAGCAGTATGACCCAGGGGGGAGGGCAGCCCCAGCATTTT,CASSMTQGGGQPQHF
TRBJ1-2,-,TRBD1,TRBV4-3,11,TGCGCCAGCGGACAGGGAAATGGCTACACCTTC,CASGQGNGYTF
TRBJ2-7,-,-,TRBV27,13,TGTGCCAGCAGTTTAGGAGGGGTCAACGAGCAGTACTTC,CASSLGGVNEQYF
TRBJ2-1,-,-,TRBV5-1,14,TGCGCCAGCAGCTTGGTGGGCGGATACAATGAGCAGTTCTTC,CASSLVGGYNEQFF